The 5 T cell receptor beta chains below come from one sample, sequenced in a study of OX40 agonist ivuxolimab in advanced cancers. TCRdb's copy holds only in-frame clones and misses some; the assay was immunoSEQ multiplex PCR. The sample has some 8,800 clones, approximately 91% seen once; the top ten hold 11%. The source was CD4+ or CD8+ T cells sorted from blood, collected in a trial of the OX40 agonist ivuxolimab. The origin of the receptors is an adult with an advanced solid tumor such as melanoma, head and neck, liver or kidney cancer.

This clone was seen a few times. The chain combines TRBV7-9 with TRBJ1-2; D uncertain. Trimming removed 1 base from V and 2 bases from J, with 8 bases in between. CDR1 SEHNR and CDR2 FQNEAQ come from the germline V gene (reference sequence). The CDR3 covers 14 residues. CDR3 sequence reads: CASSLVGNNYGYTF. DNA of the CDR3: TGTGCCAGCAGCTTAGTTGGGAACAACTATGGCTACACCTTC.

This rearrangement joins TRBV19 to TRBJ2-1, with TRBD2 matching over 8 bases. Per the germline V gene, CDR1 is LNHDA and CDR2 is SQIVND (reference sequence). V dropped 3 bases and J dropped 9; count of bases not matched to a gene: 10. The CDR3 sequence is 15 residues long. CDR3 protein: CASSIMAGGQGEQFF. DNA of the CDR3: TGTGCCAGTAGTATCATGGCGGGGGGCCAGGGTGAGCAGTTCTTC.

The chain has TRBV19 and TRBJ2-6; tentatively, D is TRBD2 (5 bases). V was pared by 3 bases and J by 5 bases, with 11 bases between. The V gene's germline CDR1 is LNHDA and CDR2 SQIVND (reference sequence). The CDR3 runs to 15 residues. The CDR3 loop reads CASSISGNRANVLTF. The CDR3 coding sequence is TGTGCCAGTAGTATTTCGGGGAACAGGGCCAACGTCCTGACTTTC.

The chain carries TRBV19 and TRBJ1-1; no clear D gene. Trimming removed 7 bases at V and 1 base at J, with 7 bases between. The CDR3 runs 12 residues. The germline V gene has CDR1 LNHDA and CDR2 SQIVND (reference sequence). The CDR3 here is CASTVGNTEAFF. The CDR3 DNA reads TGTGCCAGTACCGTCGGGAACACTGAAGCTTTCTTT.

Comments on this clone: One junction end disagrees with the germline gene, perhaps due to a read error. Other DNA sequences from this sample encode an identical CDR3 as well. V usage is TRBV15 and J usage is TRBJ1-4, with 8 bases matching TRBD1. Germline lookup yields CDR1 LNHNV and CDR2 YYDKDF (reference sequence). There are 15 residues in the CDR3. CDR3 bases: TGTGCCACCAGCGGAGACAGGGGCGCTAATGAAAAACTGTTTTTT. It encodes CATSGDRGANEKLFF.